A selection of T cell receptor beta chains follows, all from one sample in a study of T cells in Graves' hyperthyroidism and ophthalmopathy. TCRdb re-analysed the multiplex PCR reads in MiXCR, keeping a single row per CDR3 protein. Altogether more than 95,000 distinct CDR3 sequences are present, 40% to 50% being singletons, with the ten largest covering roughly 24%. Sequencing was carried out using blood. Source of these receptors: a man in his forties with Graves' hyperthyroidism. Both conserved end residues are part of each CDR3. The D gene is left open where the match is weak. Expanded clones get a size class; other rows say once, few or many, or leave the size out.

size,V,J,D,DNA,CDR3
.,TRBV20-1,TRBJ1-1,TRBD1,TGCAGTGCTAGGGGGACAGGGATCACTGAAGCTTTCTTT,CSARGTGITEAFF
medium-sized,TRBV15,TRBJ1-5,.,TGTGCCACCAGCAGGGGGAGGCAGCCCCAGCATTTT,CATSRGRQPQHF
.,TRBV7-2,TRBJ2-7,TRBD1,TGTGCCAGCAGCCCCGGGACAGGTATCTACGAGCAGTACTTC,CASSPGTGIYEQYF
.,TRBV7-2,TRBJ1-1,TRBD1,TGTGCCAGCAGCTGCGGGACAGGGCCTCTCGGAGCTTTCTTT,CASSCGTGPLGAFF
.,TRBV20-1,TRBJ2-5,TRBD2,TGCAGTGCTAGAGGACTAGCGGGGAGAGAGACCCAGTACTTC,CSARGLAGRETQYF
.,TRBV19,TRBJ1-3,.,TGTGCCAGTAAACACGGAGGGAAGGGAACAGGTGGAAACACCATATATTTT,CASKHGGKGTGGNTIYF
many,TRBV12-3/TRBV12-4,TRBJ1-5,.,TGTGCCAGCAACTCGGCTGCCCAGCCCCAGCATTTT,CASNSAAQPQHF
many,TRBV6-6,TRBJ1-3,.,TGTGCCAGCAGTTACCTGACTGGAAACACCATATATTTT,CASSYLTGNTIYF
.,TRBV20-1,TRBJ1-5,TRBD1,TGCAGTGCTAGGGGGACAGGGGGCGCGCGGGGTCAGCCCCAGCATTTT,CSARGTGGARGQPQHF
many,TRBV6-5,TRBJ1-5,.,TGTGCCAGCAGTTACTCAGGGGGTCGCAATCAGCCCCAGCATTTT,CASSYSGGRNQPQHF
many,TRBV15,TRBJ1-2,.,TGTGCCACCAGCAGAGGGGGCAGGAGTCGCCCCTATGGCTACACCTTC,CATSRGGRSRPYGYTF
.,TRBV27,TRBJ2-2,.,TGTGCCAGCAGTTTATTGGGGGGCGGGGAGCTGTTTTTT,CASSLLGGGELFF
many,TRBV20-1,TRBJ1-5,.,TGCAGTGCTAGATCAGATGGCAATCAGCCCCAGCATTTT,CSARSDGNQPQHF
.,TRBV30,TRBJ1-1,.,TGTGCCTGGAGTGGCATCGAGAACACTGAAGCTTTCTTT,CAWSGIENTEAFF
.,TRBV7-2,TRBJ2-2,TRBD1,TGTACCAGCAGATCGACAGGGATCGGCGGGGAGCTGTTTTTT,CTSRSTGIGGELFF
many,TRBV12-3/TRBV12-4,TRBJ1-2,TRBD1,TGTGCCAGCAGTTTAACACAGGGGAACTATGGCTACACCTTC,CASSLTQGNYGYTF
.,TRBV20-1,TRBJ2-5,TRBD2,TGCACCTGCCGCAGTTACGCGGGGGGAGAGACCCAGTACTTC,CTCRSYAGGETQYF
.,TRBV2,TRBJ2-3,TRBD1,TGTGCCAGCATGCTGGAGACAGGGTACACAGATACGCAGTATTTT,CASMLETGYTDTQYF
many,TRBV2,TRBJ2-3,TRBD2,TGTGCCAGCAGTGAGGCGGGGGTAGGTTCAGATACGCAGTATTTT,CASSEAGVGSDTQYF
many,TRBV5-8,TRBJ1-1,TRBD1,TGTGCCAGCAGCTTGGGACAGGGAAGAAGAAGGACTGAAGCTTTCTTT,CASSLGQGRRRTEAFF
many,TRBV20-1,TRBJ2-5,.,TGCAGTGCTAGGGAGTCGTGGGGGAGGCAAGAGACCCAGTACTTC,CSARESWGRQETQYF
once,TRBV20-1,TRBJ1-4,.,TGCAGTGCTAGGCCAGTTATGGAAAAACTGTTTTTT,CSARPVMEKLFF
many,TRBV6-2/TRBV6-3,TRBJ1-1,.,TGTGCCAGCAGCAGAACGACACTCACTGAAGCTTTCTTT,CASSRTTLTEAFF
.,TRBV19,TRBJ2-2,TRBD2,TGTGCCAGCATGGGACTAGCGGCTAACACCGGGGAGCTGTTTTTT,CASMGLAANTGELFF
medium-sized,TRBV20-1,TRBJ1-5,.,TGCAGTGCTAGGGGCGGGGGAGGTGGCAATCAGCCCCAGCATTTT,CSARGGGGGNQPQHF
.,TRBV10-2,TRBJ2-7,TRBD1,TGCGCCAGCAGGTCGGGACAGGGGGCCACTCTGGAAATCTACGAGCAGTACTTC,CASRSGQGATLEIYEQYF
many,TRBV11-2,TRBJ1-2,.,TGTGCCAGCAGCTTACTTCCGGGGACGAATGGCTACACCTTC,CASSLLPGTNGYTF
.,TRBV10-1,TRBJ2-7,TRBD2,TGCGCCAGACCGCTGGGCGGGAGGGCCTACGAGCAGTACTTC,CARPLGGRAYEQYF
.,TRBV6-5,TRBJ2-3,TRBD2,TGTGCCAGCGCTAGAGCGGGGGGCACAGATACGCAGTATTTT,CASARAGGTDTQYF
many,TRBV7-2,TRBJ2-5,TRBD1,TGTGCCAGCTCACCACCCGGGACAGGGCGAGAGACCCAGTACTTC,CASSPPGTGRETQYF